What follows describes a single T cell receptor beta chain. Its antigen is as yet unknown. CDR1 DFQATT and CDR2 SNEGSKA come from the germline V gene (reference sequence). CDR3 length: 13 amino acids. Deletions cut 7 bases from V and 8 bases from J, with 20 bases between. This specimen belongs to a study of blood T cells in healthy people across ages. A second PCR, run for about 6 to 11 cycles, used a sample-barcoded 5' primer plus a J-beta primer mix. MiXCR, applied by TCRdb to the 5' RACE reads, yields one record per CDR3 protein. Of about 1,500,000 distinct CDR3 sequences listed, 25% to 30% are singletons. Study results and caveats: Strong correlation was found linking TCR beta diversity to naive T cell percentage.

The receptor was isolated from a woman aged 25 to 45 in good health. This chain uses TRBV20-1 with TRBJ1-2; no clear D gene. Sequenced material: blood. CDR3 DNA: TGCAGTGTGGATCCGGGGAAAGTGGGAGGCTACACCTTC. Translation gives CSVDPGKVGGYTF.